The entry below gives a single TCR beta chain sequence along with its context. Its antigen is currently unknown. Trimming removed 5 bases from V and 0 bases from J, with 17 bases in between. Looked up from germline, CDR1 is SQVTM and CDR2 is ANQGSEA. The CDR3 is 16 residues long. The data were taken from a study of OX40 agonist ivuxolimab in advanced cancers. Turning to the study itself: A history of anti-PD-1, anti-PD-L1 or anti-CTLA-4 therapy was acceptable, and 40% had some. Findings and limits, study-wide: Some of the nonresponding patients also showed low levels of normalized T-cell clonal expansion. Average numbers of expanded clones were greater in CD8+ T cells than in CD4+.

The assay was immunoSEQ multiplex PCR, and TCRdb's table has in-frame clones only and misses some. The sample lists 50,000 to 65,000 clones, around four fifths occurring once. The chain carries TRBV29-1 and TRBJ2-4; D is unresolved. The receptor was derived from an adult with an advanced solid tumor such as melanoma, head and neck, liver or kidney cancer. This sample comprised CD4+ or CD8+ T cells sorted from blood, obtained in a trial of the OX40 agonist ivuxolimab. CDR3 coding DNA: TGCAGCGTTTTGGGCCCTGACCTTTTAGCCAAAAACATTCAGTACTTC. This encodes CSVLGPDLLAKNIQYF.